Presented here are 2 T cell receptor beta chains from one specimen sequenced in a study of vaccination and CD4 T cells after COVID-19. The treatment was: approximately 9-day PBMC culture with coronavirus spike peptide pools or control peptides (ViraFEST assay). These receptors have no known antigen. Sequenced with the Oncomine TCR Beta short-read assay was DNA taken from cultured CD4+ T cells. Via MiXCR, TCRdb re-called the PCR reads, giving one row per CDR3 protein. The repertoire consists of 14,000 to 15,000 distinct CDR3 sequences, with more than 65% occurring once and the leading ten covering 9.6%. This material consisted of CD4+ T cells from blood, cultured in vitro, taken after SARS-CoV-2 vaccination. Receptor source: a human donor who received a COVID-19 vaccine.

V usage is TRBV7-9 and J usage is TRBJ2-1; the D gene is possibly TRBD2 (5 bases). Deletions cut 4 bases from V and 3 bases from J, with 13 bases between. Germline V gives CDR1 SEHNR, CDR2 FQNEAQ (reference sequence). The CDR3 has 15 amino acids. As DNA, the CDR3 is TGTGCCAGCAGCTCCTCCGGGGTCAACTACAATGAGCAGTTCTTC. It encodes CASSSSGVNYNEQFF.

V is TRBV19 and J is TRBJ1-5; D remains unclear. The V gene lost 1 base and the J gene lost 6 bases, with 4 bases spanning the gap. Germline V gene data show CDR1 as LNHDA and CDR2 as SQIVND (reference sequence). The CDR3 length is 12 residues. DNA for the CDR3: TGTGCCAGTAGTATAGCAGGTCAGCCCCAGCATTTT. Translated, it gives CASSIAGQPQHF.